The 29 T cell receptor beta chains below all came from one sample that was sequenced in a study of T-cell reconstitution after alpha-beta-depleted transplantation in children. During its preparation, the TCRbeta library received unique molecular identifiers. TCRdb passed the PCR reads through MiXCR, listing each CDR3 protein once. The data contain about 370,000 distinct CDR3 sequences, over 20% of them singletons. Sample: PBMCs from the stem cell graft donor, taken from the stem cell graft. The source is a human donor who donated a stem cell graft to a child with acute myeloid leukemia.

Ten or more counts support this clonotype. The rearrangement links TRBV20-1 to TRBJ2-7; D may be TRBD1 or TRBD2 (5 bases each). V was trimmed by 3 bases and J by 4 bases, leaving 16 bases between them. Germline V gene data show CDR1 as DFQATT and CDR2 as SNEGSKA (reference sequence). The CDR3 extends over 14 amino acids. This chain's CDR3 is CSARRWGLSYEQYF. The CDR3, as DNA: TGCAGTGCTAGGAGATGGGGGTTATCTTACGAGCAGTACTTC.

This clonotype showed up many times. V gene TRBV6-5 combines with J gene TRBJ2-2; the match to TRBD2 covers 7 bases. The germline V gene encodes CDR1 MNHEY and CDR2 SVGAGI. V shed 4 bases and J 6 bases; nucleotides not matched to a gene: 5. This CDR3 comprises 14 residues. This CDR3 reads CASSSGLDAGELFF. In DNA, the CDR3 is TGTGCCAGCAGTTCTGGACTAGATGCCGGGGAGCTGTTTTTT.

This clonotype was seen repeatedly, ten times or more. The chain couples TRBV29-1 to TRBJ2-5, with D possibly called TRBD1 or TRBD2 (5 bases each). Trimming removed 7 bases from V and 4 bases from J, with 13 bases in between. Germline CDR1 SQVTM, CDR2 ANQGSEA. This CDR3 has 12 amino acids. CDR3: CSADGAGETQYF. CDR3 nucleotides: TGCAGCGCGGACGGGGCGGGAGAGACCCAGTACTTC.

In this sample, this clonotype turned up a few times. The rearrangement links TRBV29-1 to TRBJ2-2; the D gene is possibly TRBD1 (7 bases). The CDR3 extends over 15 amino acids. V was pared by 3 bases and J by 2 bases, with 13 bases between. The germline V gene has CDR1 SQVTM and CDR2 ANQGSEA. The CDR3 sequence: CSVEPGGINTGELFF. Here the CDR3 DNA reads TGCAGCGTTGAGCCAGGGGGGATCAACACCGGGGAGCTGTTTTTT.

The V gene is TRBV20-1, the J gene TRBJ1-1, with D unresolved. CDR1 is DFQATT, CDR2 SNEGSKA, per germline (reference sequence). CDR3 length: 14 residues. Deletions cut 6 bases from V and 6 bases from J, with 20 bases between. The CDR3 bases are TGCAGTGCCCACCCCGAGCCGGGGTCCCCTGAAGCTTTCTTT. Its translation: CSAHPEPGSPEAFF.

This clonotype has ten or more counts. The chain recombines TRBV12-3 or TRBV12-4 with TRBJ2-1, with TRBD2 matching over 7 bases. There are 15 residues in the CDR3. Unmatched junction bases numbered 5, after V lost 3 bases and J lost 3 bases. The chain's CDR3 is CASSFNGRFYNEQFF. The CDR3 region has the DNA TGTGCCAGCAGTTTTAACGGGAGGTTCTACAATGAGCAGTTCTTC.

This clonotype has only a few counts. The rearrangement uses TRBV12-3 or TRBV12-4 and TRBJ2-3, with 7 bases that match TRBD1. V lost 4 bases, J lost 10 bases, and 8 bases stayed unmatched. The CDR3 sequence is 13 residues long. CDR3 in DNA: TGTGCCAGCAGTTCCCCGGACAGGAAGGCGCAGTATTTT. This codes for CASSSPDRKAQYF.

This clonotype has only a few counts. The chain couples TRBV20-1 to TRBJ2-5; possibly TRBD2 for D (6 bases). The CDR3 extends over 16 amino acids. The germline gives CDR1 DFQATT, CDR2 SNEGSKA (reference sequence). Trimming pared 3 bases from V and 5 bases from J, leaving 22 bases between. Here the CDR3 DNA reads TGCAGTGCTAGGAGCGGGCGGACTCTTAGACAGGAGACCCAGTACTTC. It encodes CSARSGRTLRQETQYF.

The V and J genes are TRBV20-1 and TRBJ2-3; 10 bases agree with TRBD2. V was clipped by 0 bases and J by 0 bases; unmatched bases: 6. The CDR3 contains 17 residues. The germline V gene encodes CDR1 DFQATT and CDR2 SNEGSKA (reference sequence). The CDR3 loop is CSARDPSGSWSTDTQYF. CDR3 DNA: TGCAGTGCTAGAGATCCTAGCGGGAGTTGGAGCACAGATACGCAGTATTTT.

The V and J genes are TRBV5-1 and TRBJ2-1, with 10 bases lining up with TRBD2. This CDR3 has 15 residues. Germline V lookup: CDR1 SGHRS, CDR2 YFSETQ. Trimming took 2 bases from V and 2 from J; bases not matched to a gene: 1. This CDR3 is CASSFSGGTYNEQFF. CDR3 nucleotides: TGCGCCAGCAGCTTTAGCGGGGGGACCTACAATGAGCAGTTCTTC.

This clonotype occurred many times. This CDR3 reads CASSTGLAGGYEQYF. The DNA of the CDR3 is TGTGCCAGCAGTACCGGACTAGCGGGAGGTTACGAGCAGTACTTC. The chain employs TRBV6-5 and TRBJ2-7; TRBD2 aligns across 14 bases. The CDR3 covers 15 residues. J gave up 4 bases and V 5 bases, and 4 bases lay outside the gene matches. CDR1 is MNHEY, CDR2 SVGAGI, per germline.

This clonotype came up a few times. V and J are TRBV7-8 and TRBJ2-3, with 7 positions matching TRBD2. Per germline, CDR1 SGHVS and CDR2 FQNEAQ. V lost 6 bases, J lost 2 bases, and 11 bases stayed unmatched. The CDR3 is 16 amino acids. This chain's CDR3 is CASRRPLAVNTDTQYF. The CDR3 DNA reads TGTGCCAGCAGACGGCCCCTAGCGGTTAACACAGATACGCAGTATTTT.

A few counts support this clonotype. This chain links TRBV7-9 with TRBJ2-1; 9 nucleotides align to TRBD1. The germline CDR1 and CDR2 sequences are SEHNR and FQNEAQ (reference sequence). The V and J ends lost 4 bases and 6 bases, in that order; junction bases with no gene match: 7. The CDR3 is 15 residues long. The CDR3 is CASSSTGGPVNEQFF. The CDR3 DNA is TGTGCCAGCAGCTCTACAGGGGGCCCGGTCAATGAGCAGTTCTTC.

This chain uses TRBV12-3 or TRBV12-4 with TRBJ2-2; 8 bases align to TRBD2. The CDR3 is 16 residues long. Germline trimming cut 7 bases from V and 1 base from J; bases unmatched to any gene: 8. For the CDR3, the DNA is TGTGCCAGCAAAAACGGGGGGGCCTTGAACACCGGGGAGCTGTTTTTT. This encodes CASKNGGALNTGELFF.

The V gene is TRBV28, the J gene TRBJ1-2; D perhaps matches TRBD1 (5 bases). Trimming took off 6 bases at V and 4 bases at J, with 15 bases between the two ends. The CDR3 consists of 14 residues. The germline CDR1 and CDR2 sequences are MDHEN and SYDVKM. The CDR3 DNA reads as TGTGCCAGCAGGGATCAGGGTCCCGGCTATGGCTACACCTTC. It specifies CASRDQGPGYGYTF.

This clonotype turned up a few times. This CDR3 is CSAPGLAGGLSTDTQYF. The CDR3 coding sequence is TGCAGTGCCCCGGGACTAGCGGGAGGATTGAGCACAGATACGCAGTATTTT. The chain employs TRBV20-1 and TRBJ2-3, with TRBD2 identical over 15 bases. Germline CDR1 and CDR2: DFQATT and SNEGSKA (reference sequence). The CDR3 is made up of 17 amino acids. J gave up 0 bases and V 6 bases, and 7 bases lay outside the gene matches.

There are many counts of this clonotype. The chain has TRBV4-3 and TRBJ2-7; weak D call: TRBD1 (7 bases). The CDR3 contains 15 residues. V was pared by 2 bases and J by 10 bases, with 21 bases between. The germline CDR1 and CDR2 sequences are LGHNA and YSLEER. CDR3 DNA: TGCGCCAGCAGCCAACGCGGGACAGAAGGAATTGATCAGTACTTC. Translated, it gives CASSQRGTEGIDQYF.

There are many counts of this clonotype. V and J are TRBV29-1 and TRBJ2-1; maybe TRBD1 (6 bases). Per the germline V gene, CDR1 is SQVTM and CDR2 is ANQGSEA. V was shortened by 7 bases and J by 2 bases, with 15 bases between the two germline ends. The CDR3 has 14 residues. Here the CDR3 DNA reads TGCAGCGCCAACGGGGACACCACCTACAATGAGCAGTTCTTC. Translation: CSANGDTTYNEQFF.

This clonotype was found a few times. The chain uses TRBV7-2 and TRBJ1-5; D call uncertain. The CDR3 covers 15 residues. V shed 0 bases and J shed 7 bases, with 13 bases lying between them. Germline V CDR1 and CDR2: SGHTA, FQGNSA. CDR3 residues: CASSLAAERRQPQHF. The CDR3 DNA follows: TGTGCCAGCAGCTTAGCGGCAGAACGGAGGCAGCCCCAGCATTTT.

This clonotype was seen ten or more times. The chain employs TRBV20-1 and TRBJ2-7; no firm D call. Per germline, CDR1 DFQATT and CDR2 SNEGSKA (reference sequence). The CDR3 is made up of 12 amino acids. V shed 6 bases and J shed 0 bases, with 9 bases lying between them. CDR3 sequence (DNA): TGCAGTGCCGTTCTTAGCTCCTACGAGCAGTACTTC. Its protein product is CSAVLSSYEQYF.

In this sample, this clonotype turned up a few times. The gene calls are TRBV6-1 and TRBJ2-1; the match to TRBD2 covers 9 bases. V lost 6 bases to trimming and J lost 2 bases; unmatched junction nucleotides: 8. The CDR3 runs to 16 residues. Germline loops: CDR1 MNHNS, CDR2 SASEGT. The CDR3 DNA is TGTGCCAGCAGCCGAGATAAGCGGGAGGCCTACAATGAGCAGTTCTTC. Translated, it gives CASSRDKREAYNEQFF.

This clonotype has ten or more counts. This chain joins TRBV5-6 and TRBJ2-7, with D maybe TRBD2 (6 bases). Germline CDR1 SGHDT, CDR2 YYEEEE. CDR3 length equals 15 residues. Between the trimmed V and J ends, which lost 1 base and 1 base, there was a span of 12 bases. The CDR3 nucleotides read TGTGCCAGCAGCTTGTCCCCGGGAGCATCCTACGAGCAGTACTTC. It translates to CASSLSPGASYEQYF. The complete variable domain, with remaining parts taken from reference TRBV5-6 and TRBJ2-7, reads DAGVTQSPTHLIKTRGQQVTLRCSPKSGHDTVSWYQQALGQGPQFIFQYYEEEERQRGNFPDRFSGHQFPNYSSELNVNALLLGDSALYLCASSLSPGASYEQYFGPGTRLTVT.

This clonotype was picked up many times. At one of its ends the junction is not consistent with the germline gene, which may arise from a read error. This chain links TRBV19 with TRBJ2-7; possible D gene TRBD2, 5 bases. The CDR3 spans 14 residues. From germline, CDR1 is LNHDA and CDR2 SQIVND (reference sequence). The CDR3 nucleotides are TGTGCCAGTAGTATTGGAGGATCCTCCCACGAGCAGTACTTC. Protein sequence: CASSIGGSSHEQYF.

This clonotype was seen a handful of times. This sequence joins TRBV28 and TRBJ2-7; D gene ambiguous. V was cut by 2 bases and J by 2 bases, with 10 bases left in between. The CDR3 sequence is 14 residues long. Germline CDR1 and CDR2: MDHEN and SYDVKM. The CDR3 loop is CASSLPELPYEQYF. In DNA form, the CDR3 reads TGTGCCAGCAGTTTACCGGAATTACCCTACGAGCAGTACTTC.

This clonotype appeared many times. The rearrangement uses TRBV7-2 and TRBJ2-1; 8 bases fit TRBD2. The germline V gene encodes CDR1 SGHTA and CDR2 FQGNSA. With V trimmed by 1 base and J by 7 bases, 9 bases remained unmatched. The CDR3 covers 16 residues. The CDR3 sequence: CASSLVSGRAGNEQFF. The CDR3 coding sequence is TGTGCCAGCAGCTTAGTATCCGGGAGGGCTGGGAATGAGCAGTTCTTC.

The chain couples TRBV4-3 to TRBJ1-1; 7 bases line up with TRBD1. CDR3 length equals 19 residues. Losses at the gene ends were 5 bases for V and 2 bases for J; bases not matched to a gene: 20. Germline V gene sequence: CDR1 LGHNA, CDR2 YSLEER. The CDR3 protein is CASSKRGGLHRDRNTEAFF. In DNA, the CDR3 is TGCGCCAGCAGCAAAAGAGGGGGCCTGCACCGGGACCGAAACACTGAAGCTTTCTTT.

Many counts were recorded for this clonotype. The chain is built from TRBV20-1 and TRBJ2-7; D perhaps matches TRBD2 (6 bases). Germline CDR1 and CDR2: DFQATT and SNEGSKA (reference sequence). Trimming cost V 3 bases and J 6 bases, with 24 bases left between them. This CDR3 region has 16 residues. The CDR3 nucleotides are TGCAGTGCTAGTTCCCGACTAGTGAGGGGTTTTGGCGAGCAGTACTTC. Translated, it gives CSASSRLVRGFGEQYF.

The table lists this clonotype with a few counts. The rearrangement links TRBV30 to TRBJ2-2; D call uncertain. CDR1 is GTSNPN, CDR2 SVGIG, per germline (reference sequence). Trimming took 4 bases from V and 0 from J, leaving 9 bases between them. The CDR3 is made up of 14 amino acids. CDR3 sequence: CAWMAGANTGELFF. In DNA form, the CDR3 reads TGTGCCTGGATGGCCGGCGCGAACACCGGGGAGCTGTTTTTT.

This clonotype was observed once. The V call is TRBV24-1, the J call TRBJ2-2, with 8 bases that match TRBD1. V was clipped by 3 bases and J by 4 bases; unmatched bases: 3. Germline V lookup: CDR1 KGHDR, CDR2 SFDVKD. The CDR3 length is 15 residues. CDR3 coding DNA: TGTGCCACCAGTGATACGCAGGGGGCCACCGGGGAGCTGTTTTTT. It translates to CATSDTQGATGELFF.